This is a list of T cell receptor beta chains from one sample in a study of T cell responses to AZD1222 COVID-19 vaccine. The repertoire was sequenced with immunoSEQ multiplex PCR; TCRdb's copy has only in-frame clones and lacks some. The sample contains 140,000 to 150,000 clones, roughly 88% of which appear only once. The sample was peripheral blood, taken 28 days after the second dose of the MenACWY control vaccine. The receptors shown here come from an adult who received the MenACWY meningococcal vaccine as a control. The CDR3 runs from the conserved cysteine through the conserved F or W. The D gene is left open where the match is weak. Rows may omit the clone size; those that give it use once, few, many or a size class.

clone_size	d_call	v_call	j_call	cdr3_nt	cdr3_aa
once	NA	TRBV7-8	TRBJ2-5	TGTGCCAGCAGCTTCGCACGTTCAGTGGAGACCCAGTACTTC	CASSFARSVETQYF
NA	TRBD1	TRBV3-1/TRBV3-2	TRBJ1-2	TGTGCCAGCAGCCAAGAGGCTATTCGGGACAGGGGCTACACCTTC	CASSQEAIRDRGYTF
NA	TRBD1	TRBV6-2/TRBV6-3	TRBJ1-5	TGTGCCAGCAGTTGGACAGGGGGCGGTCAGCCCCAGCATTTT	CASSWTGGGQPQHF
NA	NA	TRBV19	TRBJ1-3	TGTGCCAGTAGTGACGGGGGACCCGGAAACACCATATATTTT	CASSDGGPGNTIYF
once	TRBD1	TRBV6-6	TRBJ2-1	TGTGCCAGCCAGGGGGACTACAATGAGCAGTTCTTC	CASQGDYNEQFF
once	TRBD2	TRBV6-4	TRBJ2-3	TGTGCCAGCAGTGAGTCTAGCGGGAGTTTCGATACGCAGTATTTT	CASSESSGSFDTQYF
NA	TRBD2	TRBV10-3	TRBJ2-7	TGTGCCATCAGTGAGTCCACTAGCGGGAAGGTCTACGAGCAGTACTTC	CAISESTSGKVYEQYF
NA	NA	TRBV5-4	TRBJ1-2	TGTGCCAGCAGCTTGGCAGGTGGTGATGGCTACACCTTC	CASSLAGGDGYTF
once	NA	TRBV5-5	TRBJ1-2	TGTGCCAGCAGCTCTCAACGAGGGGGGGCAGGTAGCTATGGCTACACCTTC	CASSSQRGGAGSYGYTF
NA	NA	TRBV5-1	TRBJ1-4	TGCGCCAGCAGCTTGGACACGGATGAAAAACTGTTTTTT	CASSLDTDEKLFF
NA	NA	TRBV18	TRBJ2-2	TGTGCCAGCTCACCATTACTTGGGAGGAACGGGGAGCTGTTTTTT	CASSPLLGRNGELFF
NA	NA	TRBV2	TRBJ1-1	TGTGCCAGCAGTTCCACGGGCGGGAACTCCGAAGCTTTCTTT	CASSSTGGNSEAFF
NA	NA	TRBV19	TRBJ1-2	TGTGCCAGTAGTGCAATTACGGACAAGCGGGGAAGGAACTATGGCTACACCTTC	CASSAITDKRGRNYGYTF
few	TRBD1	TRBV6-5	TRBJ1-4	TGTGCCAGCAGGAATGACAGGGATAAACTGTTTTTT	CASRNDRDKLFF
NA	NA	TRBV7-2	TRBJ1-4	TGTGCCAGCAGCTTAGAGCCGGGAAGCGGAGGCAGGGAAAAACTGTTTTTT	CASSLEPGSGGREKLFF
few	NA	TRBV4-3	TRBJ1-2	TGCGCCAGCAGCCAAGGCCGTGTTTATGGCTACACCTTC	CASSQGRVYGYTF
NA	NA	TRBV19	TRBJ1-5	TGTGCCAGTACTAGAGACAAATGGAGCAATCAGCCCCAGCATTTT	CASTRDKWSNQPQHF
NA	TRBD1	TRBV28	TRBJ2-5	TGTGCCAGCAGTTCCGGACAGGGGACGGAGACCCAGTACTTC	CASSSGQGTETQYF
NA	TRBD1	TRBV18	TRBJ2-5	TGTGCCAGCTCACCACCCAGAAGGACAGGGGGCGAGGAGACCCAGTACTTC	CASSPPRRTGGEETQYF
NA	NA	TRBV12-5	TRBJ2-7	TGTGCTAGTGGTTTAGATTTGAGGCAGGGCTACGAGCAGTACTTC	CASGLDLRQGYEQYF
NA	TRBD2	TRBV6-6	TRBJ2-1	TGTGCCAGCAGTTCTAGCGGGGAGTACAATGAGCAGTTCTTC	CASSSSGEYNEQFF
NA	TRBD1	TRBV28	TRBJ2-5	TGTGCCAGCAGTGTCGCCGGGACAGGGGGCGAAGAGACCCAGTACTTC	CASSVAGTGGEETQYF
NA	NA	TRBV21-1	TRBJ2-5	TGTGCCAGCAGCAAAGGCGGTTGTCGAACGGAACAAGAGACCCAGTACTTC	CASSKGGCRTEQETQYF
NA	NA	TRBV5-5	TRBJ1-5	TGTGCCAGCAGCTTCTTTGCAACAGAAAATCAGCCCCAGCATTTT	CASSFFATENQPQHF
NA	NA	TRBV7-2	TRBJ1-6	TGTGCCAGCAGCGCCTCACTAAATTCACCCCTCCACTTT	CASSASLNSPLHF
NA	TRBD1	TRBV28	TRBJ1-1	TGTGCCAGCCGCCAGGGGGGAAGTGACACTGAAGCTTTCTTT	CASRQGGSDTEAFF
NA	NA	TRBV5-5	TRBJ2-3	TGTGCCAGCAGCTTGGAACAGATCACAGATACGCAGTATTTT	CASSLEQITDTQYF
NA	NA	TRBV7-9	TRBJ1-1	TGTGCCAGCAGTTTAACCGGGGGCCGCCGCACTGAAGCTTTCTTT	CASSLTGGRRTEAFF
NA	TRBD1	TRBV6-2/TRBV6-3	TRBJ2-5	TGTGCCAGCAGCCGGACAGGGTCAGGGGAGACCCAGTACTTC	CASSRTGSGETQYF
medium-sized	NA	TRBV5-8	TRBJ2-2	TGTGCCAGCAGCTTTAACCGCACCGGGGAGCTGTTTTTT	CASSFNRTGELFF
NA	TRBD1	TRBV2	TRBJ1-1	TGTGCCAGCAGTGACCCCGGGACAGGGATGTGGAACACTGAAGCTTTCTTT	CASSDPGTGMWNTEAFF
NA	NA	TRBV30	TRBJ1-2	TGTGCCTGGAGTGTTGGCAGTGGCTACACCTTC	CAWSVGSGYTF
NA	TRBD1	TRBV6-5	TRBJ2-7	TGTGCCAGCGTAGGGACAGGGTCCTCCTACGAGCAGTACTTC	CASVGTGSSYEQYF
NA	TRBD1	TRBV10-3	TRBJ2-7	TGTGCCACCTCTTTGGACGGGACAGGGGGATACGAGCAGTACTTC	CATSLDGTGGYEQYF
once	NA	TRBV7-9	TRBJ2-1	TGTGCCAGCAGCTCCCTAGGGTGGGGATACAATGAGCAGTTCTTC	CASSSLGWGYNEQFF
NA	NA	TRBV4-1	TRBJ1-4	TGCCCCAGCAGCCGCCGGAGGGACTTTAATGAAAAACTGTTTTTT	CPSSRRRDFNEKLFF
NA	NA	TRBV5-1	TRBJ1-3	TGCGCCAGCAGAGTCGACGGAACCTCTGGAAACACCATATATTTT	CASRVDGTSGNTIYF
NA	NA	TRBV7-2	TRBJ1-1	TGTGCCAGCAGCCTTCAGACGGGGAACACTGAAGCTTTCTTT	CASSLQTGNTEAFF
NA	TRBD1	TRBV6-2/TRBV6-3	TRBJ1-2	TGTGCCAGCAGTTGGGACAGGGGGTACACCTTC	CASSWDRGYTF
once	NA	TRBV23-1	TRBJ2-1	TGCGCCAGCAGTCCCCCGGCAGGGCAGAATGAGCAGTTCTTC	CASSPPAGQNEQFF
few	NA	TRBV2	TRBJ1-5	TGTGCCAGCAGCCGGGCGGGGGGCAATCAGCCCCAGCATTTT	CASSRAGGNQPQHF
NA	NA	TRBV7-2	TRBJ2-5	TGTGCCAGCCGCAGGGGGGGGGAGACCCAGTACTTC	CASRRGGETQYF
NA	NA	TRBV12-5	TRBJ2-1	TGTGCTAGTACAGGGACGTCCTACAATGAGCAGTTCTTC	CASTGTSYNEQFF
NA	NA	TRBV6-5	TRBJ1-2	TGTGCCAGCATGGGTAACTATGGCTACACCTTC	CASMGNYGYTF
NA	TRBD1	TRBV3-1/TRBV3-2	TRBJ2-2	TGTGCCAGCAGGCCCACAGGGGGAGCCGGGGAGCTGTTTTTT	CASRPTGGAGELFF
NA	NA	TRBV11-3	TRBJ1-2	TGTGCCAGCAGCTTAGATAGAGTAAGCTACACCTTC	CASSLDRVSYTF
NA	NA	TRBV5-1	TRBJ1-4	TGCGCCAGCAGCTTGGAGGTCGGCACTAATGAAAAACTGTTTTTT	CASSLEVGTNEKLFF
NA	NA	TRBV6-1	TRBJ1-1	TGTGCCAGCAGTGAAGTGGTGGGCCGGAACACTGAAGCTTTCTTT	CASSEVVGRNTEAFF
NA	NA	TRBV19	TRBJ2-1	TGTGCCAGTAGTATGATAAGTAATGAGCAGTTCTTC	CASSMISNEQFF
NA	TRBD2	TRBV5-4	TRBJ2-7	TGTGCCAGCAGCGGCGGGAGGAGCTCCTACGAGCAGTACTTC	CASSGGRSSYEQYF
NA	NA	TRBV18	TRBJ1-2	TGTGCCAGCTCACCACCGACGACAGACTATGGCTACACCTTC	CASSPPTTDYGYTF
NA	TRBD1	TRBV7-9	TRBJ1-2	TGTGCCAGCAGCGACCCGGGAGGGGGCCATGGCTACACCTTC	CASSDPGGGHGYTF
NA	NA	TRBV3-1/TRBV3-2	TRBJ1-1	TGTGCCAGCAGCCAAGCCCCTGGGGTAGCTTTCTTT	CASSQAPGVAFF
NA	NA	TRBV19	TRBJ1-1	TGTGCCAGTAGTATGACAACGTCGAACACTGAAGCTTTCTTT	CASSMTTSNTEAFF
NA	TRBD2	TRBV7-9	TRBJ2-3	TGTGCCAGCAGCTTAGGCAGTAGCGGGCCAAGCACAGATACGCAGTATTTT	CASSLGSSGPSTDTQYF
NA	NA	TRBV5-1	TRBJ2-2	TGCGCCAGCAGCTTGGTAGAAAACACCGGGGAGCTGTTTTTT	CASSLVENTGELFF
few	NA	TRBV6-5	TRBJ1-1	TGTGCCAGCAGTTACTCGGGGAGGGTCACTGAAGCTTTCTTT	CASSYSGRVTEAFF
NA	NA	TRBV7-2	TRBJ2-7	TGTGCCAGCAGCCCGCAACCGGGACTCCGCTACGAGCAGTACTTC	CASSPQPGLRYEQYF